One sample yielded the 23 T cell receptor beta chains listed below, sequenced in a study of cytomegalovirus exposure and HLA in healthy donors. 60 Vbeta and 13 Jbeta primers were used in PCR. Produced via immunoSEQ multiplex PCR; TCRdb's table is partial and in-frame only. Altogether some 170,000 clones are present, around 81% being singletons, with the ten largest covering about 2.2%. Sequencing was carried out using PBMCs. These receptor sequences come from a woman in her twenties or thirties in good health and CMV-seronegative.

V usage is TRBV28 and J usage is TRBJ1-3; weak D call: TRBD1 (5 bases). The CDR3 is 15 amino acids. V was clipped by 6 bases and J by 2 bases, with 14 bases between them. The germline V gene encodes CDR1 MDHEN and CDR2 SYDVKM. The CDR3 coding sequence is TGTGCCAGCAGGGGAGACAGCGGGCCTGGAAACACCATATATTTT. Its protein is CASRGDSGPGNTIYF.

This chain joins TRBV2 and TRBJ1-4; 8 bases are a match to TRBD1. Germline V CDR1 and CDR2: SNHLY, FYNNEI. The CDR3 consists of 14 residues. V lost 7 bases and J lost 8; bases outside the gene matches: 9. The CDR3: CASISDRGGEKLFF. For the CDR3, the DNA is TGTGCCAGCATTAGTGACAGGGGAGGGGAAAAACTGTTTTTT.

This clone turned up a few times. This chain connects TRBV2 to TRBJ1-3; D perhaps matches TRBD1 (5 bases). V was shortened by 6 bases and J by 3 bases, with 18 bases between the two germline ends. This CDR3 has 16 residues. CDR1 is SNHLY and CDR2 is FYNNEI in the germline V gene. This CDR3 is CASSGGSGFGGNTIYF. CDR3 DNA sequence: TGTGCCAGCAGCGGGGGGTCGGGGTTCGGTGGAAACACCATATATTTT.

The CDR3 nucleotides read TGTGCCAGCAGCCTCGAGGAGGGGTGGGGCCAGTATTTT. It translates to CASSLEEGWGQYF. The chain couples TRBV7-9 to TRBJ2-3; maybe TRBD2 (6 bases). The CDR3 runs to 13 residues. Trimming shortened V by 5 bases and J by 12 bases, and 18 bases separated the two germline ends. Per germline, CDR1 SEHNR and CDR2 FQNEAQ (reference sequence).

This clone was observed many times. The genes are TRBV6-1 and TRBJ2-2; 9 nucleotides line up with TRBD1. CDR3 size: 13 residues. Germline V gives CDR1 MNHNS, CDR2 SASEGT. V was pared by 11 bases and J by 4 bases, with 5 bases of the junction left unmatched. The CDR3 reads CAVGQGITGELFF. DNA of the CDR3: TGTGCCGTCGGACAGGGGATCACCGGGGAGCTGTTTTTT.

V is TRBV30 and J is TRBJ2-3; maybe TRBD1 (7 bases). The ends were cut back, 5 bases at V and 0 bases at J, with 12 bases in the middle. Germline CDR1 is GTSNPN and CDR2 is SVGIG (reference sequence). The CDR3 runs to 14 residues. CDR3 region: CAWGAGQSTDTQYF. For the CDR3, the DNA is TGTGCCTGGGGGGCGGGACAGAGCACAGATACGCAGTATTTT. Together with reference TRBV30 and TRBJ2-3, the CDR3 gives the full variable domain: SQTIHQWPATLVQPVGSPLSLECTVEGTSNPNLYWYRQAAGRGLQLLFYSVGIGQISSEVPQNLSASRPQDRQFILSSKKLLLSDSGFYLCAWGAGQSTDTQYFGPGTRLTVL.

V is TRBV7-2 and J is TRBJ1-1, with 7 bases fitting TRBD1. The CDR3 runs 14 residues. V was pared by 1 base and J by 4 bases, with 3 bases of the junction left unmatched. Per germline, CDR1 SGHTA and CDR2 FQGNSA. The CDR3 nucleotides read TGTGCCAGCAGCTTAGACAGGGGAAGCACTGAAGCTTTCTTT. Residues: CASSLDRGSTEAFF.

This chain's CDR3 is CASSLILGRGYNEQFF. As DNA, the CDR3 is TGTGCCAGCAGCTTAATTTTGGGGAGGGGTTACAATGAGCAGTTCTTC. The chain joins TRBV7-2 to TRBJ2-1; 7 bases line up with TRBD2. Trimming took 2 bases from V and 4 from J; bases not matched to a gene: 8. This CDR3 is 16 amino acids long. Germline V gene lookup returns CDR1 SGHTA and CDR2 FQGNSA.

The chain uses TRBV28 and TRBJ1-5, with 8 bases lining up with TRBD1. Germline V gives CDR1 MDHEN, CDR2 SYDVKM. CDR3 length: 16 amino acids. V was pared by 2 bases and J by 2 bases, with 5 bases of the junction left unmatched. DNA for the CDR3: TGTGCCAGCAGTTTAAGTTGGGGACAGGGCAATCAGCCCCAGCATTTT. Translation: CASSLSWGQGNQPQHF.

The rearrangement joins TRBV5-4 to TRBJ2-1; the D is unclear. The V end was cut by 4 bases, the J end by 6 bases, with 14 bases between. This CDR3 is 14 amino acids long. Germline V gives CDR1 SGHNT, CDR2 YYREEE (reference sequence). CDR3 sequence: CASSQDSGPNEQFF. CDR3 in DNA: TGTGCCAGCAGCCAAGATTCAGGTCCCAATGAGCAGTTCTTC.

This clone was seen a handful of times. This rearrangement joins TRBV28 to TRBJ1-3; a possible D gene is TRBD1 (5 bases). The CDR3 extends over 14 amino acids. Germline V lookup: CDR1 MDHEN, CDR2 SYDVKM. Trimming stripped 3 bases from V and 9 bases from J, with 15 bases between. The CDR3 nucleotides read TGTGCCAGCAGTTTGGGCAGGGCTGTTAGCACCATATATTTT. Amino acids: CASSLGRAVSTIYF.

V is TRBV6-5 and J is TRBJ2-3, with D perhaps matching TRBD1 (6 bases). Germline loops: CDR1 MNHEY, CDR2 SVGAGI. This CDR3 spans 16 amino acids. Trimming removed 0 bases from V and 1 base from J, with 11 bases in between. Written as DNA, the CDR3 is TGTGCCAGCAGTTACTCGAGGGGGAGCCGCACAGATACGCAGTATTTT. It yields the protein CASSYSRGSRTDTQYF.

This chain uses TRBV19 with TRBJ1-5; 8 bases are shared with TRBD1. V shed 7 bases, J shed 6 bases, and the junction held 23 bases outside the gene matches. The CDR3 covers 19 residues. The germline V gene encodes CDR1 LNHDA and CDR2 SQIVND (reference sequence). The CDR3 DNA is TGTGCCAGTACCCCAAGAGGGTTGATGTCGGGACAGGCCGCTCAGCCCCAGCATTTT. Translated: CASTPRGLMSGQAAQPQHF.

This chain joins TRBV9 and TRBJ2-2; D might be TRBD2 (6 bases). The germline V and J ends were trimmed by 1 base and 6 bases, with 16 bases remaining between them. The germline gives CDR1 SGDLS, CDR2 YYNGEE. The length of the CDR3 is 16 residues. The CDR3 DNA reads TGTGCCAGCAGCGTATCGGTCGGGAGTGGGGCCGGGGAGCTGTTTTTT. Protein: CASSVSVGSGAGELFF.

The CDR3 sequence: CASSPPSLEPDTQYF. CDR3 coding DNA: TGTGCCAGCTCACCACCGTCTCTTGAGCCAGATACGCAGTATTTT. The genes are TRBV18 and TRBJ2-3; D not certain. This CDR3 is built from 15 residues. The germline V gene encodes CDR1 KGHSH and CDR2 LQKENI. V was clipped by 0 bases and J by 4 bases, with 11 bases between them.

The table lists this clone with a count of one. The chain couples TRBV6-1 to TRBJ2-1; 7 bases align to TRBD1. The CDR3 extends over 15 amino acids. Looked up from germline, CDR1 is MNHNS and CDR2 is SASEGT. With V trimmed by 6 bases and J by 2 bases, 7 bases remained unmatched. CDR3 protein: CASSSRQGTYNEQFF. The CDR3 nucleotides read TGTGCCAGCAGCTCCAGACAGGGTACCTACAATGAGCAGTTCTTC.

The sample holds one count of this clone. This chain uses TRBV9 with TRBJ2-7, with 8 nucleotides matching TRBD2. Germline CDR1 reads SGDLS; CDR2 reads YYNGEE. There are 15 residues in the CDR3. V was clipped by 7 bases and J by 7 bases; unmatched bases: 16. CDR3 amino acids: CASSPNLGGGGEQYF. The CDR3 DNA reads TGTGCCAGCTCACCGAACTTGGGGGGCGGGGGGGAGCAGTACTTC.

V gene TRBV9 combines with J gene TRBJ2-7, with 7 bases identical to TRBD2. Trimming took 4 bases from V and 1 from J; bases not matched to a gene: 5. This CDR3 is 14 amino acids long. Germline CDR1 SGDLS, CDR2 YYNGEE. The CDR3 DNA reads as TGTGCCAGCAGCCCCCGCGGGAGTTCCTACGAGCAGTACTTC. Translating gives CASSPRGSSYEQYF.

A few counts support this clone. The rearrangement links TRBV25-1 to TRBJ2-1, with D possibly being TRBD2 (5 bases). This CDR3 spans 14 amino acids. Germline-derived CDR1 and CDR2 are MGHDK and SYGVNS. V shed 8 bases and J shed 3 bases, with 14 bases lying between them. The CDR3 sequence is CASQDYPNYNEQFF. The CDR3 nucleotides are TGTGCCAGCCAAGACTACCCGAACTACAATGAGCAGTTCTTC.

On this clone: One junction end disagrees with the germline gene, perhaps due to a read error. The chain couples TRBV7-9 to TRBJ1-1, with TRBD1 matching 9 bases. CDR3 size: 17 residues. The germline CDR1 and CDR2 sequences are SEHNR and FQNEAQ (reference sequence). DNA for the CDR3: TGTTCCAGCAGCCCGCGGGGGACAGGGTTAAGGAACACTGAAGCTTTCTTT. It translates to CSSSPRGTGLRNTEAFF. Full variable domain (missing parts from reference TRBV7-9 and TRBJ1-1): DTGVSQNPRHKITKRGQNVTFRCDPISEHNRLYWYRQTLGQGPEFLTYFQNEAQLEKSRLLSDRFSAERPKGSFSTLEIQRTEQGDSAMYLCSSSPRGTGLRNTEAFFGQGTRLTVV.

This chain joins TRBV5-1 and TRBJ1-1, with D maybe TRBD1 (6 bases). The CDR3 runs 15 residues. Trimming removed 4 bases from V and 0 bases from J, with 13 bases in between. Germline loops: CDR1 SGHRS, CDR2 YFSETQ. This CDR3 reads CASSAGQTVNTEAFF. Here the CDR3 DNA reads TGCGCCAGCAGCGCAGGACAGACCGTGAACACTGAAGCTTTCTTT.

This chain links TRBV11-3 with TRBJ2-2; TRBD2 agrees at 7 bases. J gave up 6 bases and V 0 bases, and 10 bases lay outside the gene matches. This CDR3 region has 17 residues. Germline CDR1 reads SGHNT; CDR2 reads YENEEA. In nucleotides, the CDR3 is TGTGCCAGCAGCTTAGAACATGGGGCGGGAGTAGCCGGGGAGCTGTTTTTT. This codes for CASSLEHGAGVAGELFF.

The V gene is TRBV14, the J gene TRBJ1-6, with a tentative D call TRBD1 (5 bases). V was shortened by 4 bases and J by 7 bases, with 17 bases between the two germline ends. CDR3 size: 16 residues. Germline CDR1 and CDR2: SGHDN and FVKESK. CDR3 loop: CASSPTVGGSNSPLHF. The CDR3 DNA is TGTGCCAGCAGCCCTACGGTCGGGGGTTCGAATTCACCCCTCCACTTT.